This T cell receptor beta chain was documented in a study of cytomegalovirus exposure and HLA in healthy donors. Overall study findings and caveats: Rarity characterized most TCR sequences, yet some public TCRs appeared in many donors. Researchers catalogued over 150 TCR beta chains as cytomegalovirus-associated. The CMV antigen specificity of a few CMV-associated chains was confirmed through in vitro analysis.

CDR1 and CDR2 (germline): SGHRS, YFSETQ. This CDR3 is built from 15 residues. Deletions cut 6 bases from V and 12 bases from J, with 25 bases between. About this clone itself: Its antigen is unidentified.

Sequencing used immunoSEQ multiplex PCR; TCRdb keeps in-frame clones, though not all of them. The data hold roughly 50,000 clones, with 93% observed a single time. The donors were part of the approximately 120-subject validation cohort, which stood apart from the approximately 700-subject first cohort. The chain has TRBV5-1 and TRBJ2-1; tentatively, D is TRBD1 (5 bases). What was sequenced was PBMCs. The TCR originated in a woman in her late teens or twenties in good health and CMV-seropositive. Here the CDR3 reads CASKRSNEGAQGQFF. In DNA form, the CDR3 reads TGCGCCAGCAAAAGGAGCAACGAAGGGGCACAAGGGCAGTTCTTC.